The clone carrying this T cell receptor (beta chain) was picked up one time. PCR used 60 Vbeta primers and 13 Jbeta primers. Measured with immunoSEQ multiplex PCR; TCRdb has only the in-frame clones, and not every one. The sample has about 160,000 clones; 79% are singletons. These data come from a study of cytomegalovirus exposure and HLA in healthy donors. Specimen: PBMCs. The TCR comes from a middle-aged man in good health and CMV-seronegative.

Here the CDR3 DNA reads TGCAGCACGGGCCAGGGCCCCTGGGAGACCCAGTACTTC. The encoded protein is CSTGQGPWETQYF. V is TRBV29-1 and J is TRBJ2-5, with D possibly TRBD1 on 5 matching bases. The CDR3 contains 13 residues. Germline V gives CDR1 SQVTM, CDR2 ANQGSEA. V was shortened by 8 bases and J by 5 bases, with 18 bases between the two germline ends.